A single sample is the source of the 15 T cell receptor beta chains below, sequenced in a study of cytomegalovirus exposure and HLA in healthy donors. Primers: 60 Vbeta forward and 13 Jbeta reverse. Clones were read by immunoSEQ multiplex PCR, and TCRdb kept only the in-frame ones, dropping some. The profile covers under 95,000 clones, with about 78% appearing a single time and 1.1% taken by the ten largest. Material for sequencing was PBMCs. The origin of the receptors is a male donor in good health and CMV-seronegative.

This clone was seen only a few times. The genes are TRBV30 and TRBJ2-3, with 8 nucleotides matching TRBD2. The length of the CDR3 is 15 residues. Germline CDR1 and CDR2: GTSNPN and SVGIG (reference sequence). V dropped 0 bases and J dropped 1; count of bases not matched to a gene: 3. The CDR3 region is CAWSVGAGGTDTQYF. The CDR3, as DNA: TGTGCCTGGAGTGTAGGAGCGGGGGGCACAGATACGCAGTATTTT.

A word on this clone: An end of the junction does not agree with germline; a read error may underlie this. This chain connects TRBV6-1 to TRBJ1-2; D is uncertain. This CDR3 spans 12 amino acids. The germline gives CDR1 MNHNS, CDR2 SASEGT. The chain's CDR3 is CAGSGVNYGYPF. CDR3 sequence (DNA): TGTGCCGGCAGCGGGGTTAACTATGGCTACCCCTTC.

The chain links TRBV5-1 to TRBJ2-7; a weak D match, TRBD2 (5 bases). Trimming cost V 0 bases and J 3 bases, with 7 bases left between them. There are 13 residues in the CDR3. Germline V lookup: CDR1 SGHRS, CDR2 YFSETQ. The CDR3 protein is CASSLGEGYEQYF. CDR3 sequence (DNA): TGCGCCAGCAGCTTGGGCGAGGGCTACGAGCAGTACTTC.

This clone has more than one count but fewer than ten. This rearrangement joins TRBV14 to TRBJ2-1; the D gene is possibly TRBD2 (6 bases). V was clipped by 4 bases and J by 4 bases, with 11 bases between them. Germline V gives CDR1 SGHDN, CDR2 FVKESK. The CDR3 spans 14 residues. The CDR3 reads CASSLRDEYNEQFF. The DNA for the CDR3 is TGTGCCAGCAGCCTGCGGGACGAATACAATGAGCAGTTCTTC.

CDR3 DNA: TGTGCCAGCAGGTTGGGCAGGGGGCCCTACTACGAGCAGTACTTC. It is translated as CASRLGRGPYYEQYF. The gene calls are TRBV27 and TRBJ2-5; 8 nucleotides align to TRBD1. Near its end, the DNA agrees better with TRBJ2-7, so the J call may be wrong. This CDR3 is built from 15 residues. Per the germline V gene, CDR1 is MNHEY and CDR2 is SMNVEV (reference sequence).

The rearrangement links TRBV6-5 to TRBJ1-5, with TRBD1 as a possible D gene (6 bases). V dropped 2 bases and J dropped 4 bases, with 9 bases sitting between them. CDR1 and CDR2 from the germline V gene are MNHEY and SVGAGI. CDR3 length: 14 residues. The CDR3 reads CASSYNRENQPQHF. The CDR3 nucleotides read TGTGCCAGCAGTTACAACAGGGAAAATCAGCCCCAGCATTTT.

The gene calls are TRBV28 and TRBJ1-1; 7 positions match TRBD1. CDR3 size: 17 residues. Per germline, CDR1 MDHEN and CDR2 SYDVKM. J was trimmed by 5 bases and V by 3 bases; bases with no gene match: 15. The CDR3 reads CASSFGGTVSLGTEAFF. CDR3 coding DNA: TGTGCCAGCAGTTTTGGGGGGACAGTAAGCTTAGGAACTGAAGCTTTCTTT.

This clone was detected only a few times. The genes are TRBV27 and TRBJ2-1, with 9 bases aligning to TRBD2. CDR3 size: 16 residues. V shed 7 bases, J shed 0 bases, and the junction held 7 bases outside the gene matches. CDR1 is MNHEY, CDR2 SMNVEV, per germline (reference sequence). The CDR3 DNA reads TGTGCCAGCAACTCAAAGACTAGCGGCTCCTACAATGAGCAGTTCTTC. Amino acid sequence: CASNSKTSGSYNEQFF.

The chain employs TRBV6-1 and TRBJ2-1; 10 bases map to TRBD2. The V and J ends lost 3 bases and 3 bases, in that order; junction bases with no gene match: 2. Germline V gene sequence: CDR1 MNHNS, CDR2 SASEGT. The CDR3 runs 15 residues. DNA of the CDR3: TGTGCCAGCAGTGAGAGGACTAGCGGCTACAATGAGCAGTTCTTC. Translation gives CASSERTSGYNEQFF.

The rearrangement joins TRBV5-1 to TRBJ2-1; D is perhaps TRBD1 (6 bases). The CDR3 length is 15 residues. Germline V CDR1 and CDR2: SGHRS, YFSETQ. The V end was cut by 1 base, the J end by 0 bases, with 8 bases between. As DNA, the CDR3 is TGCGCCAGCAGCTTGAAGACAGGCTCCTACAATGAGCAGTTCTTC. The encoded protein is CASSLKTGSYNEQFF.

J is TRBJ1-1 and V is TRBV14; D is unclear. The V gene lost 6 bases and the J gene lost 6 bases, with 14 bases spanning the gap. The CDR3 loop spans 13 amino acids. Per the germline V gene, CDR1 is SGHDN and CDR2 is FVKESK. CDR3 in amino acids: CASSRIREAEAFF. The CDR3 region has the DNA TGTGCCAGCAGTAGGATTAGGGAGGCTGAAGCTTTCTTT. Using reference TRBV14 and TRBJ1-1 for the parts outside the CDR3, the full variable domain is EAGVTQFPSHSVIEKGQTVTLRCDPISGHDNLYWYRRVMGKEIKFLLHFVKESKQDESGMPNNRFLAERTGGTYSTLKVQPAELEDSGVYFCASSRIREAEAFFGQGTRLTVV.

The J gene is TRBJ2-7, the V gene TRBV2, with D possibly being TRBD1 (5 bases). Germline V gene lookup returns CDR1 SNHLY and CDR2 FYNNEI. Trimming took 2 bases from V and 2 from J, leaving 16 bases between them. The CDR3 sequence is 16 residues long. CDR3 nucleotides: TGTGCCAGCAGTGAATTTCAGGGTGCGAACCCCTACGAGCAGTACTTC. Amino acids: CASSEFQGANPYEQYF.

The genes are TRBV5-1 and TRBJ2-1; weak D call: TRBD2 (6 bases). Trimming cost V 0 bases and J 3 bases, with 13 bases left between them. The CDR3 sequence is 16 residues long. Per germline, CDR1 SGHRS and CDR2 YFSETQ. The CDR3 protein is CASSLVTGVGYNEQFF. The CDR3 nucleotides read TGCGCCAGCAGCTTGGTTACGGGAGTGGGCTACAATGAGCAGTTCTTC.

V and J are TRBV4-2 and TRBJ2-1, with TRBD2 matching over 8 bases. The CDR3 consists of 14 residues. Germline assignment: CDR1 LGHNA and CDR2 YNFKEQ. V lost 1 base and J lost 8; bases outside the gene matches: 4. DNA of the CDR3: TGTGCCAGCAGCCAAGTCCTAGCGGGCCATGAGCAGTTCTTC. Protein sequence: CASSQVLAGHEQFF.

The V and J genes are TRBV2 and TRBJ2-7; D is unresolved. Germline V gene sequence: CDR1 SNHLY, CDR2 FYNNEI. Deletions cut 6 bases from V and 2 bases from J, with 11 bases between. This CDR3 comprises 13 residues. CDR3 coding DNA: TGTGCCAGCAGGGCAGACACGACCTACGAGCAGTACTTC. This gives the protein CASRADTTYEQYF.